This T cell receptor (beta chain) was recovered during a study of T-cell memory formation after mild COVID-19 (dated by TCRdb to the early 2020s). In the study overall: Most TCR sequence clusters were specific to one of the two donors. Longitudinal TCRalpha and TCRbeta repertoire sequencing tracked T-cell clones expanding and contracting after mild COVID-19 in a couple of donors. Two young, previously healthy adult volunteers made up the cohort, one male and one female. The research as a whole found: The study covered only two mild cases, and larger cohorts including severe cases with pre-infection samples were considered necessary. The second-wave clones that peaked on day 37 were not confirmed to be SARS-CoV-2 specific. Clones contracting from day 15 to 85 had balanced CD4/CD8 phenotypes, while a second wave expanding from day 15 to 37 was biased towards CD4+. Contracting CD4+ clones were located mainly in the CM and EM memory subsets, whereas CD8+ clones were found to be enriched in EMRA. Some responding clones were detected in pre-infection memory, suggesting pre-existing cross-reactive memory T cells joined the SARS-CoV-2 response.

Regarding this clonotype: The antigen it recognizes is unknown. No base quality information exists; no much larger clone differs at one position.

PBMCs were isolated by Ficoll-Paque density gradient centrifugation. For sequencing, an Illumina NovaSeq 6000 was employed. TCRalpha and TCRbeta cDNA libraries were constructed by 5'RACE with constant-segment primers, with sample barcodes and unique molecular identifiers being introduced. RNA was extracted from every sample with Trizol reagent. Library amplification was performed in two PCR steps, and a second sample barcode and Illumina TruSeq adapters were introduced in the second step. The libraries were sequenced on an Illumina NovaSeq using 2 x 150 bp paired-end reads. On the authors' methods: Reads were demultiplexed and collapsed into UMI-guided consensus sequences with migec v1.2.7. Using mixcr v2.1.11, UMI consensuses were aligned to TRA and TRB V and J templates and then assembled into clonotypes. Clonotypes were classified as expanded or contracted when called significant by both edgeR and NoisET, with noise models trained on biological replicates. For edgeR calls, the cutoffs were a false discovery rate-adjusted p below 0.01 and a log2 fold-change threshold of 1. As an exploratory analysis of dynamics, max-normalized trajectories of the 1000 most abundant clonotypes were examined by PCA with hierarchical clustering. The CD4 or CD8 phenotype of responding clones was assigned using the separately sequenced CD4+ and CD8+ repertoires. The public reads were reprocessed in TCRdb via fastp at Q25 and MiXCR, keeping in-frame beta chains. A single entry per CDR3 protein holds the most common genes and DNA from its merged rows. These V and J calls derive from TCRdb rather than the authors' analysis. This sample has 450,000 or so distinct CDR3 sequences in its table, and approximately 25% of those were observed once. Together, the top ten hold around 12% of the sample.

Trimmed from V: 5 bases; trimmed from J: 10 bases; junction bases lacking a gene match: 11. Spanning cysteine to phenylalanine, the CDR3 consists of 14 amino acids. Only CDR3 DNA remains: 42 bases, in frame from the first base. In the germline V gene, CDR1 corresponds to SGHAT and CDR2 to FQNNGV. The chain is made from TRBV11-2 and TRBJ2-1, and TRBD2 aligns with 7 junction nucleotides. This TCR derives from an adult woman who had mild COVID-19 (a few samples of this study predate the infection). The sample titles of this study are shuffled in the database, so cell type and time point are left out; the donor was told from shared clones. The specimen was PBMCs or a T cell subset sorted from them (not recorded which). The CDR3: CASSIASGPGEQFF. DNA sequence: TGTGCCAGCAGCATCGCTAGCGGTCCGGGGGAGCAGTTCTTC.